The 29 T cell receptor beta chains in this list originate from one sample, sequenced in a study of blood T cell repertoires in COVID-19. Repertoires were generated with immunoSEQ multiplex PCR, while TCRdb's copy carries only in-frame clones and drops some. Found here are about 110,000 clones, less than 85% of them singletons; the top ten hold 4% to 5.5%. Source material: peripheral blood. These receptors were taken from a human donor in a cohort sampled during active or convalescent COVID-19.

This clone is a singleton in its sample. This chain connects TRBV18 to TRBJ2-6; D call uncertain. The CDR3 length is 16 residues. Germline CDR1 and CDR2: KGHSH and LQKENI. Trimming removed 2 bases at V and 2 bases at J, with 10 bases between. The CDR3 nucleotides read TGTGCCAGCTCACCAATCTCGGTAACTGGGGCCAACGTCCTGACTTTC. Amino acid sequence: CASSPISVTGANVLTF.

The chain is built from TRBV6-2 or TRBV6-3 and TRBJ2-5; 10 bases are a match to TRBD2. Germline V gene sequence: CDR1 MNHEY, CDR2 SVGEGT. CDR3 size: 20 residues. The V segment lost 5 bases and the J segment 4 bases; nucleotides outside the gene matches: 22. Written as DNA, the CDR3 is TGTGCCAGCAGTCCCCTTAGTACTAGCGGGATTTCCCCACAAGGAGAGACCCAGTACTTC. Its translation: CASSPLSTSGISPQGETQYF.

The chain has TRBV6-5 and TRBJ1-2, with TRBD1 matching 8 bases. Germline-derived CDR1 and CDR2 are MNHEY and SVGAGI. The CDR3 runs to 13 residues. V lost 6 bases, J lost 7 bases, and 7 bases stayed unmatched. CDR3 sequence (DNA): TGTGCCAGCAGGCCTGACAGGGGCTTTGGCTACACCTTC. Its translation is CASRPDRGFGYTF.

This clone came up many times. The genes are TRBV18 and TRBJ2-7, with D unclear. Trimming removed 3 bases from V and 1 base from J, with 16 bases in between. CDR3 size: 16 residues. The germline V gene has CDR1 KGHSH and CDR2 LQKENI. The CDR3 DNA reads TGTGCCAGCTCACCGGCGGCCAGTTTCCCTTCCTACGAGCAGTACTTC. Encoded protein: CASSPAASFPSYEQYF.

This chain uses TRBV9 with TRBJ2-3; D is possibly TRBD1 (5 bases). This CDR3 spans 15 amino acids. Per germline, CDR1 SGDLS and CDR2 YYNGEE. Trimming cost V 0 bases and J 1 base, with 9 bases left between them. CDR3 in DNA: TGTGCCAGCAGCGTAGATGGGGCAGGCACAGATACGCAGTATTTT. Amino acid sequence: CASSVDGAGTDTQYF. Full variable domain (rest looked up from reference TRBV9 and TRBJ2-3): DSGVTQTPKHLITATGQRVTLRCSPRSGDLSVYWYQQSLDQGLQFLIQYYNGEERAKGNILERFSAQQFPDLHSELNLSSLELGDSALYFCASSVDGAGTDTQYFGPGTRLTVL.

This clone was seen just once. J is TRBJ1-3 and V is TRBV30; no definite D call. This CDR3 has 13 amino acids. Germline V gene data show CDR1 as GTSNPN and CDR2 as SVGIG (reference sequence). Trimming took off 4 bases at V and 0 bases at J, with 7 bases between the two ends. The CDR3 DNA follows: TGTGCCTGGAAGCGGACCTCTGGAAACACCATATATTTT. Its protein is CAWKRTSGNTIYF.

This chain joins TRBV6-2 or TRBV6-3 and TRBJ2-4, with D possibly TRBD2 on 6 matching bases. CDR3 length: 16 residues. V was clipped by 6 bases and J by 0 bases, with 15 bases between them. The germline V gene has CDR1 MNHEY and CDR2 SVGEGT. This chain's CDR3 is CASSYIGGGAKNIQYF. CDR3 DNA: TGTGCCAGCAGCTATATTGGGGGAGGAGCCAAAAACATTCAGTACTTC.

The chain combines TRBV21-1 with TRBJ2-1; the tabulated D call, TRBD2, remains unverified against the DNA. TRBV21-1 is classified as a pseudogene. The CDR3 is 19 amino acids. CDR3 residues: CASSKMGTWYRSSYNEQFF. The CDR3, as DNA: TGTGCCAGCAGCAAAATGGGGACTTGGTACCGAAGCTCCTACAATGAGCAGTTCTTC.

The chain uses TRBV19 and TRBJ1-2; 8 bases fit TRBD1. V was clipped by 6 bases and J by 4 bases; unmatched bases: 4. The CDR3 runs 13 residues. The germline gives CDR1 LNHDA, CDR2 SQIVND (reference sequence). Here the CDR3 reads CASRDRGRYGYTF. DNA for the CDR3: TGTGCCAGTAGAGACAGGGGCCGCTATGGCTACACCTTC.

V gene TRBV11-3 combines with J gene TRBJ2-1, with TRBD1 as a possible D gene (5 bases). V was pared by 2 bases and J by 7 bases, with 9 bases between. Germline CDR1 is SGHNT and CDR2 is YENEEA. The CDR3 is made up of 13 amino acids. The CDR3 coding sequence is TGTGCCAGCAGCTTAAGGGGTGAGAATGAGCAGTTCTTC. This translates into CASSLRGENEQFF.

The chain uses TRBV18 and TRBJ2-6, with TRBD1 as a possible D gene (6 bases). CDR3 size: 17 residues. Trimming removed 6 bases from V and 3 bases from J, with 18 bases in between. Germline V gene lookup returns CDR1 KGHSH and CDR2 LQKENI. CDR3 loop: CASSPQGRTDGANVLTF. The CDR3 DNA reads as TGTGCCAGCTCTCCGCAGGGGAGAACGGATGGGGCCAACGTCCTGACTTTC.

The chain recombines TRBV5-1 with TRBJ1-6; no clear D gene. Germline V gives CDR1 SGHRS, CDR2 YFSETQ. Trimming stripped 0 bases from V and 7 bases from J, with 5 bases between. The CDR3 totals 13 residues. CDR3 in DNA: TGCGCCAGCAGCTTGGACAGAAATTCACCCCTCCACTTT. As protein: CASSLDRNSPLHF.

The chain uses TRBV11-1 and TRBJ2-1, with a possible D match to TRBD2 (6 bases). Per germline, CDR1 SGHAT and CDR2 FQDESV (reference sequence). This CDR3 is 9 amino acids long. Trimming left V 8 bases short and J 10 bases short, with 6 bases between. The CDR3 region is CASGGEQFF. CDR3 bases: TGTGCCAGCGGGGGGGAGCAGTTCTTC.

J is TRBJ1-5 and V is TRBV20-1, with a possible D match to TRBD1 (6 bases). The CDR3 totals 16 residues. Germline CDR1 and CDR2: DFQATT and SNEGSKA (reference sequence). The ends were cut back, 3 bases at V and 0 bases at J, with 15 bases in the middle. CDR3 sequence (DNA): TGCAGTGCTAGTCGGGGGGCGCAGGGTAGCAATCAGCCCCAGCATTTT. Encoded protein: CSASRGAQGSNQPQHF.

The chain combines TRBV7-9 with TRBJ1-3; perhaps TRBD1 as D (5 bases). V dropped 4 bases and J dropped 0 bases, with 13 bases sitting between them. CDR3 length: 16 amino acids. The V gene's germline CDR1 is SEHNR and CDR2 FQNEAQ (reference sequence). CDR3 sequence (DNA): TGTGCCAGCAGCTCACCAGACAGCCGCTCTGGAAACACCATATATTTT. Translation gives CASSSPDSRSGNTIYF.

By share, this clone counts as medium-sized. The V call is TRBV6-2 or TRBV6-3, the J call TRBJ1-5; TRBD1 matches 7 bases. Germline-derived CDR1 and CDR2 are MNHEY and SVGEGT. The CDR3 extends over 13 amino acids. V lost 2 bases, J lost 7 bases, and 2 bases stayed unmatched. The CDR3: CASSYQGQQPQHF. For the CDR3, the DNA is TGTGCCAGCAGTTACCAGGGACAGCAGCCCCAGCATTTT.

The V and J genes are TRBV6-2 or TRBV6-3 and TRBJ2-7, with TRBD2 identical over 8 bases. V shed 4 bases, J shed 5 bases, and the junction held 16 bases outside the gene matches. This CDR3 comprises 17 residues. The germline gives CDR1 MNHEY, CDR2 SVGEGT. DNA of the CDR3: TGTGCCAGCAGTTCGGGCCGATCGGGGGGGCTCTTTAACGAGCAGTACTTC. Encoded protein: CASSSGRSGGLFNEQYF.

The chain links TRBV7-2 to TRBJ2-7, with TRBD2 matching over 11 bases. CDR3 length: 16 residues. Unmatched junction bases numbered 5, after V lost 4 bases and J lost 0 bases. The germline V gene encodes CDR1 SGHTA and CDR2 FQGNSA. The CDR3 DNA reads TGTGCCAGCAGCTCATATGGGACTAGCGGCTCCTACGAGCAGTACTTC. Translation: CASSSYGTSGSYEQYF. Using reference TRBV7-2 and TRBJ2-7 for the parts outside the CDR3, the full variable domain is GAGVSQSPSNKVTEKGKDVELRCDPISGHTALYWYRQSLGQGLEFLIYFQGNSAPDKSGLPSDRFSAERTGGSVSTLTIQRTQQEDSAVYLCASSSYGTSGSYEQYFGPGTRLTVT.

The chain carries TRBV20-1 and TRBJ1-1, with a weak D call TRBD1 (5 bases). The CDR3 runs to 11 residues. Looked up from germline, CDR1 is DFQATT and CDR2 is SNEGSKA (reference sequence). The CDR3 nucleotides are TGCACCCGGGGCGGGGGGAGCGAAGCTTTCTTT. This translates into CTRGGGSEAFF.

The chain uses TRBV18 and TRBJ1-1, with a weak D call TRBD1 (6 bases). The V end lost 1 base, the J end lost 7 bases, and 22 bases lay between the germline ends. CDR1 is KGHSH and CDR2 is LQKENI in the germline V gene. CDR3 length: 17 amino acids. The CDR3 DNA reads as TGTGCCAGCTCACCACTCGGTGTTTTTGGGGGGGCGTTTGAAGCTTTCTTT. It is translated as CASSPLGVFGGAFEAFF. The full variable domain, in which reference TRBV18 and TRBJ1-1 provide the parts outside the CDR3, is NAGVMQNPRHLVRRRGQEARLRCSPMKGHSHVYWYRQLPEEGLKFMVYLQKENIIDESGMPKERFSAEFPKEGPSILRIQQVVRGDSAAYFCASSPLGVFGGAFEAFFGQGTRLTVV.

This clone was detected only once. The V call is TRBV30, the J call TRBJ1-5; 8 nucleotides align to TRBD1. The CDR3 loop spans 15 amino acids. Germline V gene data show CDR1 as GTSNPN and CDR2 as SVGIG (reference sequence). The junction had 5 bases not matched to a gene; V was cut back by 3 bases and J by 1 base. CDR3 amino acids: CAWSRGRMSNQPQHF. Written as DNA, the CDR3 is TGTGCCTGGAGCAGGGGGCGTATGAGCAATCAGCCCCAGCATTTT.

This clone was seen only a few times. The genes are TRBV10-3 and TRBJ1-3; D ambiguous. From germline, CDR1 is ENHRY and CDR2 SYGVKD. The V end was cut by 3 bases, the J end by 3 bases, with 9 bases between. The CDR3 runs 14 residues. CDR3 region: CAISDGDIGNTIYF. CDR3 nucleotide sequence: TGTGCCATCAGTGACGGGGATATTGGAAACACCATATATTTT.

The CDR3 spells CASSRLVSGELFF. CDR3 sequence (DNA): TGTGCCAGCAGCCGTCTAGTTTCCGGGGAGCTGTTTTTT. This chain connects TRBV14 to TRBJ2-2; D uncertain. Trimming removed 4 bases at V and 6 bases at J, with 9 bases between. From germline, CDR1 is SGHDN and CDR2 FVKESK. CDR3 length equals 13 residues.

The CDR3 loop reads CASSRNRGRATNEKLFF. CDR3 coding DNA: TGCGCCAGCAGCCGAAACAGGGGAAGAGCAACTAATGAAAAACTGTTTTTT. The rearrangement uses TRBV4-3 and TRBJ1-4; TRBD1 aligns across 7 bases. With V trimmed by 4 bases and J by 0 bases, 8 bases remained unmatched. Germline assignment: CDR1 LGHNA and CDR2 YSLEER. This CDR3 is built from 17 residues.

A single count supports this clone. The chain is built from TRBV6-2 or TRBV6-3 and TRBJ2-7, with TRBD2 identical over 14 bases. The CDR3 is made up of 16 amino acids. The trim removed 2 bases at V and 2 bases at J, leaving 2 bases unmatched. Germline-derived CDR1 and CDR2 are MNHEY and SVGEGT. The CDR3 is CASSYPGLAGAYEQYF. DNA for the CDR3: TGTGCCAGCAGTTACCCGGGACTAGCGGGGGCCTACGAGCAGTACTTC.

This clone was seen a handful of times. The rearrangement joins TRBV3-1 (or the pseudogene TRBV3-2) to TRBJ2-1; 8 bases align to TRBD2. V was pared by 1 base and J by 3 bases, with 8 bases of the junction left unmatched. The CDR3 is 17 amino acids. CDR1 is LGHDT, CDR2 YNNKEL, per germline (reference sequence). The CDR3 bases are TGTGCCAGCAGCCAAGTATTCGTAGCGGGGATCTACAATGAGCAGTTCTTC. Translation gives CASSQVFVAGIYNEQFF.

The chain recombines TRBV6-5 with TRBJ2-1; D remains unclear. The CDR3 is made up of 16 amino acids. Germline V CDR1 and CDR2: MNHEY, SVGAGI. The V gene lost 4 bases and the J gene lost 0 bases, with 13 bases spanning the gap. As DNA, the CDR3 is TGTGCCAGCAGTTCTGCCCTGGCTAGCTCCTACAATGAGCAGTTCTTC. As protein: CASSSALASSYNEQFF.

A single count supports this clone. CDR3 protein: CASSGGTGQGAVSGANVLTF. CDR3 nucleotide sequence: TGTGCCAGCAGCGGAGGTACAGGACAGGGGGCCGTCTCTGGGGCCAACGTCCTGACTTTC. V and J are TRBV9 and TRBJ2-6, with 11 bases matching TRBD1. Germline CDR1 SGDLS, CDR2 YYNGEE. CDR3 length: 20 amino acids. The trim removed 3 bases at V and 0 bases at J, leaving 11 bases unmatched.

This chain links TRBV7-2 with TRBJ2-3; tentatively, D is TRBD2 (6 bases). The CDR3 is 15 amino acids. V was cut by 5 bases and J by 0 bases, with 12 bases left in between. Germline lookup yields CDR1 SGHTA and CDR2 FQGNSA. The CDR3 DNA is TGTGCCAGCAGCGACCCCGGGACTAGCACAGATACGCAGTATTTT. It encodes CASSDPGTSTDTQYF.